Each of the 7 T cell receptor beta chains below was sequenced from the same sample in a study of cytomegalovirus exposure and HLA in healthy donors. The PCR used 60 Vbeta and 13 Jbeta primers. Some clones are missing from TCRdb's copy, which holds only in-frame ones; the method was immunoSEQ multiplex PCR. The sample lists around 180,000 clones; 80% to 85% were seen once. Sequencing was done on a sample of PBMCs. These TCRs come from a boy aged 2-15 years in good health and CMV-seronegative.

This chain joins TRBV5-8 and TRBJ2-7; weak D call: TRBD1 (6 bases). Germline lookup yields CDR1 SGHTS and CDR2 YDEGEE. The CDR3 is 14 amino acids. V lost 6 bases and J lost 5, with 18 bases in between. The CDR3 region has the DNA TGTGCCAGCACCCCGGGATACAGGGACAACGAGCAGTACTTC. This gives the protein CASTPGYRDNEQYF.

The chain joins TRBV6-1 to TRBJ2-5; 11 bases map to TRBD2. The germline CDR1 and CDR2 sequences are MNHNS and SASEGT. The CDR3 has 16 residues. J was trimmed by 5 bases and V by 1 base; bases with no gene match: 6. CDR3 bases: TGTGCCAGCAGTGAAGGGATAGCGGGAGGGAGGGAGACCCAGTACTTC. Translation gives CASSEGIAGGRETQYF.

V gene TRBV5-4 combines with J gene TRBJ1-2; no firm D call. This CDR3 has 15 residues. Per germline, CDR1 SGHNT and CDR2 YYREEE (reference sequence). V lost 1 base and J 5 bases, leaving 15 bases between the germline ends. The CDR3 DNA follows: TGTGCCAGCAGCTTGAAGTCGGAAAGCGGATATGGCTACACCTTC. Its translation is CASSLKSESGYGYTF.

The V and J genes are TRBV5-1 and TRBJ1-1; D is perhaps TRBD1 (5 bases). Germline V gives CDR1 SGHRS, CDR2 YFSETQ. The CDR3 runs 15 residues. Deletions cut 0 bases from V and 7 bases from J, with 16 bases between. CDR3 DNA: TGCGCCAGCAGCTTGGCCACAGGCCCGGGCGGTGAAGCTTTCTTT. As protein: CASSLATGPGGEAFF.

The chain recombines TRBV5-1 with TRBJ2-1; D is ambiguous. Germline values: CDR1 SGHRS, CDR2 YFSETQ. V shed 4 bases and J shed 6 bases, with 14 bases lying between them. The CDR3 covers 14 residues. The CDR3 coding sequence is TGCGCCAGCAGCCTAGAACCCGTATCCAATGAGCAGTTCTTC. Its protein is CASSLEPVSNEQFF.

The CDR3 protein is CASSLAGLAAEQYF. The CDR3 DNA is TGTGCCAGCAGCTTAGCCGGACTAGCGGCCGAGCAGTACTTC. V gene TRBV7-9 combines with J gene TRBJ2-7, with 10 bases that match TRBD2. The CDR3 extends over 14 amino acids. V was pared by 0 bases and J by 6 bases, with 2 bases of the junction left unmatched. Germline CDR1 and CDR2: SEHNR and FQNEAQ (reference sequence).

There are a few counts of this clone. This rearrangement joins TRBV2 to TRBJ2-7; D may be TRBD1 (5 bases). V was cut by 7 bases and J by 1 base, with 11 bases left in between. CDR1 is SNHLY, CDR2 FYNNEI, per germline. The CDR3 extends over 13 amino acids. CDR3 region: CASTGQGSYEQYV. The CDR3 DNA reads TGTGCCAGCACCGGGCAGGGATCCTACGAGCAGTACGTC.